The 9 T cell receptor beta chains below come from one sample, sequenced in a study of blood T cells in healthy people across ages. The second PCR ran roughly 6 to 11 cycles with a sample-barcoded 5' primer and J-beta primers. From the 5' RACE reads, TCRdb called clonotypes with MiXCR, one entry per CDR3 protein. The sample holds 1.8 million or so distinct CDR3 sequences, roughly two fifths seen once. The sample taken for sequencing was blood. The receptors stem from a human donor in good health.

A few counts support this clonotype. The rearrangement uses TRBV5-4 and TRBJ2-1; 7 bases align to TRBD2. This CDR3 is 16 amino acids long. Trimming at V came to 0 bases and at J to 4 bases, leaving 7 bases not matched to a gene. The germline gives CDR1 SGHNT, CDR2 YYREEE (reference sequence). CDR3 sequence: CASSLDGASGYNEQFF. DNA of the CDR3: TGTGCCAGCAGCTTGGACGGGGCTAGCGGATACAATGAGCAGTTCTTC.

This clonotype showed up many times. The V call is TRBV5-5, the J call TRBJ2-1, with 11 bases aligning to TRBD2. The J segment lost 0 bases and the V segment lost 1 base, leaving 6 bases of the junction unmatched. The CDR3 has 18 amino acids. Germline CDR1 reads SGHKS; CDR2 reads YYEKEE (reference sequence). The CDR3 loop is CASSLRLLAGGSYNEQFF. DNA for the CDR3: TGTGCCAGCAGCTTGCGGCTTCTAGCGGGGGGCTCCTACAATGAGCAGTTCTTC.

V and J are TRBV6-2 or TRBV6-3 and TRBJ1-1; 9 bases align to TRBD1. V lost 6 bases to trimming and J lost 4 bases; unmatched junction nucleotides: 6. The CDR3 is 14 residues long. Germline CDR1 and CDR2: MNHEY and SVGEGT. The CDR3 DNA reads TGTGCCAGCAGCGAGGGACAGGGAATCACTGAAGCTTTCTTT. This gives the protein CASSEGQGITEAFF.

The chain's CDR3 is CASSLVGGRLAYEQYF. For the CDR3, the DNA is TGTGCCAGCAGTTTAGTTGGGGGGCGCTTAGCCTACGAGCAGTACTTC. The V call is TRBV12-3 or TRBV12-4, the J call TRBJ2-7; D may be TRBD1 or TRBD2 (6 bases each). This CDR3 has 16 residues. With 1 base removed from V and 2 bases from J, the gap between germline ends came to 15 bases.

This clonotype was detected only a few times. The V call is TRBV28, the J call TRBJ2-1, with TRBD1 as a possible D gene (6 bases). This CDR3 is 17 amino acids long. CDR1 and CDR2 (germline): MDHEN, SYDVKM. V was clipped by 5 bases and J by 4 bases, with 21 bases between them. As DNA, the CDR3 is TGTGCCAGCAGTCCTGTCGGGACACTATGGGAGTACAATGAGCAGTTCTTC. Protein product: CASSPVGTLWEYNEQFF.

V is TRBV28 and J is TRBJ2-5; 11 bases align to TRBD2. Germline V gives CDR1 MDHEN, CDR2 SYDVKM. J was trimmed by 4 bases and V by 3 bases; bases with no gene match: 4. This CDR3 comprises 15 residues. The CDR3 sequence is CASSFPTSGGETQYF. The CDR3 coding sequence is TGTGCCAGCAGTTTCCCTACTAGCGGGGGAGAGACCCAGTACTTC.

This clonotype was counted between two and nine times. This sequence joins TRBV29-1 and TRBJ1-5, with TRBD1 matching over 7 bases. The CDR3 is made up of 13 amino acids. CDR1 and CDR2 from the germline V gene are SQVTM and ANQGSEA. Germline trimming cut 3 bases from V and 9 bases from J; bases unmatched to any gene: 8. The CDR3 protein is CSVETGTGMPQHF. In DNA form, the CDR3 reads TGCAGCGTTGAGACAGGGACTGGAATGCCCCAGCATTTT.

The chain is built from TRBV20-1 and TRBJ2-4; 9 positions agree with TRBD1. The junction had 5 bases not matched to a gene; V was cut back by 1 base and J by 1 base. The germline CDR1 and CDR2 sequences are DFQATT and SNEGSKA (reference sequence). The CDR3 runs 16 residues. CDR3 region: CSARAWDREAKNIQYF. CDR3 nucleotides: TGCAGTGCTAGAGCCTGGGACAGGGAGGCCAAAAACATTCAGTACTTC.

The chain uses TRBV15 and TRBJ2-6; D is perhaps TRBD2 (5 bases). Between the trimmed V and J ends, which lost 0 bases and 1 base, there was a span of 7 bases. This CDR3 has 16 amino acids. Germline loops: CDR1 LNHNV, CDR2 YYDKDF (reference sequence). CDR3 protein: CATSRDRESGANVLTF. The CDR3, as DNA: TGTGCCACCAGCAGAGATAGGGAGTCTGGGGCCAACGTCCTGACTTTC.